This section outlines one TCR beta chain sequence together with its context. Its antigen is undetermined. The sample comes from a study of T cells expressing NK-cell markers. Turning to the study itself: The study drew TCR beta repertoires from sorted CD3+CD56+NKG2C+, CD3+CD56+NKG2C- and CD3+CD56-NKG2C+ T cells. Among the eight sequenced donors, seven tested HCMV-seropositive and one tested seronegative. Study results and caveats: A range of about 1.0-8% of CD8+ T cells consisted of dominant NKG2C+ clonotypes in a handful of donors.

Beta-chain TCR cDNA was generated via 5'RACE template switching with UMIs. TCRdb reworked the 5' RACE reads into one entry per CDR3 protein, no DNA. Its table records a few hundred thousand distinct CDR3 sequences. The CDR3 contains 15 residues. Germline V gene data show CDR1 as DFQATT and CDR2 as SNEGSKA (reference sequence). Sequencing input: blood T cells: a sorted CD56 or NKG2C T cell subset, CD4+ or CD8+ T cells, or bulk PBMC T cells (not recorded which). This clonotype originated in a man aged 18-30 years in good health. This chain joins TRBV20-1 and TRBJ2-1. Here the CDR3 reads CSARDRLAETREQFF.